This T cell receptor beta chain was observed in a study of T-cell reconstitution after alpha-beta-depleted transplantation in children. General observations from the study: In some patients, recipient T cells and intrathymic progenitors surviving conditioning explained high day-60 diversity. Once a year had passed after transplant, T-cell counts and diversity came mostly from newly produced T cells. Reported findings indicate that, about two months after transplant, alpha-beta T cells came from several hundred expanded clones, which were derived from non-depleted graft cells.

TCRbeta library preparation incorporated unique molecular identifiers. MiXCR was run by TCRdb on the PCR reads, yielding one entry per CDR3 protein. The sample has about 300,000 distinct CDR3 sequences; around a tenth are singletons. This clonotype was recorded many times. Its antigen is undetermined. The CDR3 loop spans 14 amino acids. Losses at the gene ends were 0 bases for V and 6 bases for J; bases not matched to a gene: 2. Germline V lookup: CDR1 SGHTA, CDR2 FQGNSA. The material sequenced was PBMCs, taken before TCRalphabeta/CD19-depleted stem cell transplant. The gene calls are TRBV7-2 and TRBJ2-5, with TRBD2 matching 9 bases. The sequence came from a boy younger than two with acute myeloid leukemia, due to receive a stem cell transplant. The CDR3 protein is CASSLASGRKTQYF. The CDR3 DNA is TGTGCCAGCAGCTTAGCTAGCGGGAGAAAGACCCAGTACTTC.